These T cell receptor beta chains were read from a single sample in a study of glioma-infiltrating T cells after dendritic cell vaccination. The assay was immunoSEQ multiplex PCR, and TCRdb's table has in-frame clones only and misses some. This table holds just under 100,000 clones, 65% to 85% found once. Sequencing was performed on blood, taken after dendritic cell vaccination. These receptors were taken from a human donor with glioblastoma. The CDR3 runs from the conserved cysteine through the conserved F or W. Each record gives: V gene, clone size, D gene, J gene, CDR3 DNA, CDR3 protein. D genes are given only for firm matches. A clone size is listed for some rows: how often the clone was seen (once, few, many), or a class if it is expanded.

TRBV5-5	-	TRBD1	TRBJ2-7	TGTGCCAGCAGCCTCCCAGGACAGGATTTCTACGAGCAGTACTTC	CASSLPGQDFYEQYF
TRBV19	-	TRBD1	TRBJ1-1	TGTGCCAGTATGTGGGACAGGGGGCGGACTGAAGCTTTCTTT	CASMWDRGRTEAFF
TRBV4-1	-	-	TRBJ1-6	TGCGCCAGCAGCCAAGCCCCAGGGGACGGACCGTATAATTCACCCCTCCACTTT	CASSQAPGDGPYNSPLHF
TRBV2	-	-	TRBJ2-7	TGTGCCGGTAGACAGGACCGCTCCTACGAGCAGTACTTC	CAGRQDRSYEQYF
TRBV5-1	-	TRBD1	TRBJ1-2	TGCGCCAGCAGCACTGGGACAGCAGCTAACTATGGCTACACCTTC	CASSTGTAANYGYTF
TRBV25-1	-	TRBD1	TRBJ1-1	TGTGCCAGCCTGACAGGGGGGACTGAAGCTTTCTTT	CASLTGGTEAFF
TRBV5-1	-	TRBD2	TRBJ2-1	TGCGCCAGCAGCCCGACTAGCATAACTAACAATGAGCAGTTCTTC	CASSPTSITNNEQFF
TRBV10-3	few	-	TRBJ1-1	TGTGCCATCCGGACAGCCCTTCGCGCTGAAGCTTTCTTT	CAIRTALRAEAFF
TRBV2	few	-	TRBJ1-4	TGTGCCAGCCGCTCAGACAGCGAAAAACTGTTTTTT	CASRSDSEKLFF
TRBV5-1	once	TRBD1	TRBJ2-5	TGCGCCAGCAGCTCGGAAGTAGGGACAGAAGAGACCCAGTACTTC	CASSSEVGTEETQYF
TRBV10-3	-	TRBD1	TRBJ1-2	TGTGCCGCCGGGACAGATAGACTAAACTATGGCTACACCTTC	CAAGTDRLNYGYTF
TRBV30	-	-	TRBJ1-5	TGTGCCTGGAGTCCTTCGGCCGCGGCGGAGAATCAGCCCCAGCATTTT	CAWSPSAAAENQPQHF
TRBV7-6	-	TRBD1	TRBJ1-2	TGTGCCAGCAGCACCAACAGGGGGCAGTATGGCTACACCTTC	CASSTNRGQYGYTF
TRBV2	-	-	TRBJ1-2	TGTGCCAGCAGTGAATCCGAGGCAGGCTACACCTTC	CASSESEAGYTF
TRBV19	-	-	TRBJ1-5	TGTGCCAGTAGTATCAAAACAGGCATACTCCGAAGCGATCAGCCCCAGCATTTT	CASSIKTGILRSDQPQHF
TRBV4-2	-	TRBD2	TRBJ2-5	TGTGCCAGCAGCCAACGACTAGCGGGGGGTCCTGTTTCTGATGAGACCCAGTACTTC	CASSQRLAGGPVSDETQYF
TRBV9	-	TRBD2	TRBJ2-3	TGTGCCAGCAGCCTGAGCGGGAGGGCTTATGATACGCAGTATTTT	CASSLSGRAYDTQYF
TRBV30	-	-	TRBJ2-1	TGTGCCTGGAACCCCAGGCGCAATGAGCAGTTCTTC	CAWNPRRNEQFF
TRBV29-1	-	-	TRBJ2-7	TGCAGCGTAGGAAAGTCGGGATCCTACGAGCAGTACTTC	CSVGKSGSYEQYF
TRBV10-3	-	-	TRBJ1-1	TGTGCCATCAGTGAACAGGCTGGGATGGGAGCTTTCTTT	CAISEQAGMGAFF
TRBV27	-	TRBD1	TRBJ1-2	TGTGCCAGCAGACTCCTCGGGACAGACGCCGCTGGCTACACCTTC	CASRLLGTDAAGYTF
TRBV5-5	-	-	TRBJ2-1	TGTGCCAGCAGCTTGATACAGGCCTTTCAAAAGGAGCAGTTCTTC	CASSLIQAFQKEQFF